A selection of T cell receptor beta chains follows, all from one sample in a study of T cell responses to AZD1222 COVID-19 vaccine. The protocol was immunoSEQ multiplex PCR, while the TCRdb copy is restricted to in-frame clones and leaves out a portion. The sample includes approximately 18,000 clones, about 80% of them seen just once. Sample: peripheral blood, taken 28 days after the second AZD1222 dose. The receptors shown here come from an adult who received the AZD1222 COVID-19 vaccine. The CDR3 runs from the conserved cysteine through the conserved F or W. A D gene is named only where the DNA matches it firmly.

d_gene,v_gene,j_gene,CDR3aa
TRBD1,TRBV28,TRBJ1-4,CASTQGSNEKLFF
.,TRBV28,TRBJ2-3,CASSSLDSSTDTQYF
TRBD2,TRBV4-3,TRBJ2-3,CASSQDHGTSGRDTQYF
.,TRBV20-1,TRBJ2-2,CSASQGNTGELFF
.,TRBV28,TRBJ2-4,CASSHADKNIQYF
.,TRBV19,TRBJ1-5,CASSILGGNQPQHF
.,TRBV6-2/TRBV6-3,TRBJ1-3,CASSYSDLNTIYF
TRBD2,TRBV9,TRBJ2-2,CASSASGGATGELFF
.,TRBV24-1,TRBJ2-5,CATSDNRRDVETQYF
TRBD1,TRBV7-2,TRBJ2-2,CASSPRTGPTGELFF
TRBD1,TRBV6-5,TRBJ2-2,CASSTGTGGTGELFF
.,TRBV18,TRBJ1-1,CASSPPTPTKAFF
TRBD1,TRBV7-2,TRBJ2-2,CASRYRGRNTGELFF
.,TRBV9,TRBJ2-3,CASSVDLGDGAGLAGTDTQYF
.,TRBV4-3,TRBJ2-2,CASSQGAGGTGELFF
TRBD2,TRBV9,TRBJ2-5,CASSVASGAQETQYF
.,TRBV3-1/TRBV3-2,TRBJ1-2,CASSQLEVYGYTF
.,TRBV6-5,TRBJ1-4,CASSRVAEKLFF
TRBD2,TRBV28,TRBJ2-7,CASSLFQHHGGASYEQYF
TRBD1,TRBV7-6,TRBJ2-7,CASSLGQGGIYEQYF
.,TRBV7-8,TRBJ2-2,CASSLAFTLNTGELFF
.,TRBV5-6,TRBJ1-2,CASSLAGTLNYGYTF
TRBD2,TRBV11-3,TRBJ2-1,CASSLEGLASNEQFF
TRBD2,TRBV5-8,TRBJ2-7,CASSLEVWGLANEQYF
TRBD2,TRBV7-6,TRBJ2-2,CASSLVGGSNTGELFF
.,TRBV19,TRBJ1-5,CASSIGWGLSQPQHF
.,TRBV16,TRBJ2-7,CASSPGTIYEQYF
.,TRBV28,TRBJ1-2,CASSVLGLYGYTF
.,TRBV9,TRBJ1-6,CASSAIRGPLHF
.,TRBV2,TRBJ2-7,CASKAIPYEQYF
.,TRBV2,TRBJ1-5,CASSAGPNQPQHF
.,TRBV19,TRBJ1-6,CASKEGPEDDNSPLHF
.,TRBV18,TRBJ1-3,CASSPEEFSGNTIYF
TRBD2,TRBV5-1,TRBJ2-3,CASSSGAGSSTDTQYF
TRBD1,TRBV30,TRBJ1-4,CAWSPTGGVEKLFF
.,TRBV18,TRBJ2-3,CASLGGGRDTDTQYF
.,TRBV27,TRBJ2-7,CASSPIQGFSYEQYF
TRBD1,TRBV3-1/TRBV3-2,TRBJ2-7,CASSLRGTGAGEQYF
.,TRBV11-1,TRBJ1-1,CASSLGARSMSTEAFF
.,TRBV4-3,TRBJ2-2,CASSHGGPTGELFF
TRBD1,TRBV2,TRBJ1-2,CASSEFETGRSGYTF
.,TRBV5-6,TRBJ1-6,CASRETGNYNSPLHF
TRBD1,TRBV28,TRBJ1-3,CASSFSVTGFFSGNTIYF
.,TRBV6-2/TRBV6-3,TRBJ2-5,CASSPTEETQYF
TRBD2,TRBV4-2,TRBJ2-2,CASSQEASGVGAGTGELFF
TRBD1,TRBV25-1,TRBJ2-1,CASSELGGPGEQFF
.,TRBV20-1,TRBJ2-7,CSAPGSSEQYF
.,TRBV7-2,TRBJ2-1,CASSLAGGLGNEQFF
.,TRBV7-6,TRBJ2-2,CASSIPGELFF
.,TRBV4-1,TRBJ1-1,CASSQGWGLNTEAFF
.,TRBV9,TRBJ2-2,CASSVDRVIGRTGELFF